Below are 28 T cell receptor beta chains sequenced from a single sample in a study of T cells in Graves' hyperthyroidism and ophthalmopathy. The TCR beta CDR3 regions underwent amplification using RNA transcripts as the source. TCR CDR3 underwent first-round RT-PCR with the HTBI primer set. TCRdb reprocessed the multiplex PCR reads with MiXCR, giving one entry per CDR3 protein. Of approximately 560,000 distinct CDR3 sequences listed, approximately 15% are singletons. The specimen was blood. Source of these receptors: a woman aged 25 to 45 with Graves' hyperthyroidism.

This clonotype was recorded many times. The chain employs TRBV28 and TRBJ2-1; 8 nucleotides line up with TRBD2. Trimming at V came to 5 bases and at J to 7 bases, leaving 13 bases not matched to a gene. The CDR3 has 16 residues. The germline V gene has CDR1 MDHEN and CDR2 SYDVKM. The CDR3 DNA sequence: TGTGCCAGCAGTCCCCTTCCCGGGGGGGGGCGGAATGAGCAGTTCTTC. Translating it yields CASSPLPGGGRNEQFF.

V gene TRBV19 combines with J gene TRBJ1-5; D possibly corresponds to TRBD1 (5 bases). V lost 7 bases and J 7 bases, leaving 14 bases between the germline ends. The CDR3 is 13 amino acids. The germline CDR1 and CDR2 sequences are LNHDA and SQIVND (reference sequence). CDR3 nucleotide sequence: TGTGCCAGTAATCTTGCAGGGCAACAGCCCCAGCATTTT. Encoded protein: CASNLAGQQPQHF.

Remarks on this clonotype: One end of the junction fails to match germline, which may point to a read error. The V gene is TRBV6-9, the J gene TRBJ2-4; the match to TRBD2 covers 8 bases. This CDR3 is built from 17 residues. Germline V gives CDR1 MNHGY, CDR2 SVAAGI. CDR3 nucleotide sequence: TGTGCCAGCACTTATTCAGTAGCGGGATTGGGCAAAAACATTCAGTACTTC. It is translated as CASTYSVAGLGKNIQYF.

There are many counts of this clonotype. This rearrangement joins TRBV5-1 to TRBJ2-3; D is unclear. The germline CDR1 and CDR2 sequences are SGHRS and YFSETQ. The CDR3 has 15 amino acids. Trimming pared 7 bases from V and 0 bases from J, leaving 15 bases between. CDR3 loop: CASFGKGSSTDTQYF. CDR3 DNA: TGCGCCAGCTTTGGGAAGGGTTCTAGCACAGATACGCAGTATTTT.

As concerns this clonotype: A read error may be the cause here, since a much bigger clone is one base away. The V and J genes are TRBV5-4 and TRBJ2-7; D unclear. With 4 bases removed from V and 2 bases from J, the gap between germline ends came to 7 bases. This CDR3 region has 12 residues. Germline lookup yields CDR1 SGHNT and CDR2 YYREEE (reference sequence). The CDR3 loop is CASSIETYEQYF. The CDR3, as DNA: TGTGCCAGCAGCATAGAAACCTACGAGCAGTACTTC. The whole variable domain, filled in from reference TRBV5-4 and TRBJ2-7, reads ETGVTQSPTHLIKTRGQQVTLRCSSQSGHNTVSWYQQALGQGPQFIFQYYREEENGRGNFPPRFSGLQFPNYSSELNVNALELDDSALYLCASSIETYEQYFGPGTRLTVT.

This sequence joins TRBV30 and TRBJ2-3, with D hard to call. The V gene's germline CDR1 is GTSNPN and CDR2 SVGIG (reference sequence). The CDR3 contains 12 residues. V was cut by 3 bases and J by 10 bases, with 14 bases left in between. CDR3 bases: TGTGCCTGGAGCGCCATTCGTCATGCGCAGTATTTT. This gives the protein CAWSAIRHAQYF.

The sample holds a few counts of this clonotype. The V gene is TRBV30, the J gene TRBJ2-3; D may be TRBD1 (5 bases). V lost 0 bases and J 2 bases, leaving 9 bases between the germline ends. This CDR3 has 14 residues. Germline assignment: CDR1 GTSNPN and CDR2 SVGIG (reference sequence). The CDR3 region is CAWSVDRYTDTQYF. The DNA of the CDR3 is TGTGCCTGGAGTGTCGACAGATACACAGATACGCAGTATTTT. The full variable domain, completed using reference TRBV30 and TRBJ2-3, is SQTIHQWPATLVQPVGSPLSLECTVEGTSNPNLYWYRQAAGRGLQLLFYSVGIGQISSEVPQNLSASRPQDRQFILSSKKLLLSDSGFYLCAWSVDRYTDTQYFGPGTRLTVL.

This clonotype was recorded a few times. CDR3 in amino acids: CASSSGTTGTSGRAEDTQYF. The DNA of the CDR3 is TGCGCCAGCAGCTCCGGGACCACCGGGACTAGCGGGAGGGCCGAAGATACGCAGTATTTT. V gene TRBV5-1 combines with J gene TRBJ2-3, with 16 bases matching TRBD2. J was trimmed by 5 bases and V by 3 bases; bases with no gene match: 15. The CDR3 spans 20 residues. The germline CDR1 and CDR2 sequences are SGHRS and YFSETQ.

On this clonotype: A read error is possible here, since a much larger clone lies one base away. The chain uses TRBV29-1 and TRBJ2-7; 10 bases match TRBD1. Germline assignment: CDR1 SQVTM and CDR2 ANQGSEA. The CDR3 runs to 12 residues. CDR3 amino acids: CRVQGQGYEQYF. The CDR3 DNA is TGCAGAGTTCAGGGACAGGGGTACGAGCAGTACTTC.

This clonotype was recorded many times. The J gene is TRBJ2-7, the V gene TRBV12-3 or TRBV12-4, with TRBD1 matching 8 bases. Unmatched junction bases numbered 4, after V lost 2 bases and J lost 4 bases. CDR3 length: 14 amino acids. The CDR3 loop is CASSLSGQAYEQYF. The DNA for the CDR3 is TGTGCCAGCAGTTTATCGGGACAGGCTTACGAGCAGTACTTC.

This clonotype was seen many times. This chain links TRBV3-1 with TRBJ2-7; no clear D gene. V lost 0 bases to trimming and J lost 6 bases, with 6 bases between them. This CDR3 region has 12 residues. CDR1 and CDR2 from the germline V gene are LGHDT and YNNKEL (reference sequence). The chain's CDR3 is CASSQDLLEQYF. The CDR3 nucleotides read TGTGCCAGCAGCCAAGATCTTCTCGAGCAGTACTTC.

This clonotype was seen just once. CDR3 loop: CASSVDPSGNTIYF. The CDR3 region has the DNA TGTGCCAGCAGCGTGGACCCCTCTGGAAACACCATATATTTT. V is TRBV9 and J is TRBJ1-3; D is unresolved. V was cut by 2 bases and J by 0 bases, with 6 bases left in between. Germline-derived CDR1 and CDR2 are SGDLS and YYNGEE. There are 14 residues in the CDR3.

This clonotype was detected many times. The gene calls are TRBV11-2 and TRBJ2-2; no clear D gene. CDR3 length: 12 amino acids. Per the germline V gene, CDR1 is SGHAT and CDR2 is FQNNGV. The V end was cut by 1 base, the J end by 6 bases, with 3 bases between. The DNA of the CDR3 is TGTGCCAGCAGCTTAGTAGCCGGGGAGCTGTTTTTT. Its protein is CASSLVAGELFF. Supplemented by reference TRBV11-2 and TRBJ2-2, the full variable domain reads EAGVAQSPRYKIIEKRQSVAFWCNPISGHATLYWYQQILGQGPKLLIQFQNNGVVDDSQLPKDRFSAERLKGVDSTLKIQPAKLEDSAVYLCASSLVAGELFFGEGSRLTVL.

V gene TRBV18 combines with J gene TRBJ2-1; possibly TRBD1 for D (5 bases). The CDR3 extends over 14 amino acids. V was trimmed by 3 bases and J by 5 bases, leaving 11 bases between them. Germline CDR1 and CDR2: KGHSH and LQKENI. CDR3 nucleotide sequence: TGTGCCAGCTCACCCCCTACAGGAAACAATGAGCAGTTCTTC. It specifies CASSPPTGNNEQFF.

This clonotype was observed at least ten times. The genes are TRBV20-1 and TRBJ2-2; 7 nucleotides align to TRBD2. V was pared by 3 bases and J by 0 bases, with 10 bases of the junction left unmatched. The CDR3 extends over 17 amino acids. The germline V gene has CDR1 DFQATT and CDR2 SNEGSKA (reference sequence). In nucleotides, the CDR3 is TGCAGTGCTAGTGGACTAGTTAAGTCCTCGAACACCGGGGAGCTGTTTTTT. Protein sequence: CSASGLVKSSNTGELFF.

This clonotype was recorded at least ten times. The J gene is TRBJ2-7, the V gene TRBV6-1; 8 positions agree with TRBD2. CDR1 MNHNS and CDR2 SASEGT come from the germline V gene. The V segment lost 3 bases and the J segment 3 bases; nucleotides outside the gene matches: 7. CDR3 length: 15 amino acids. CDR3 in DNA: TGTGCCAGCAGTGACGCGGTAGCGGGGTACTACGAGCAGTACTTC. As protein: CASSDAVAGYYEQYF.

This clonotype appeared many times. The chain links TRBV11-2 to TRBJ2-5; no definite D call. The germline gives CDR1 SGHAT, CDR2 FQNNGV. The CDR3 loop spans 15 amino acids. Trimming left V 1 base short and J 0 bases short, with 9 bases between. The CDR3 region is CASSLGRLYQETQYF. CDR3 coding DNA: TGTGCCAGCAGCTTAGGCAGGTTGTACCAAGAGACCCAGTACTTC.

Ten or more counts support this clonotype. V gene TRBV5-1 combines with J gene TRBJ1-1; D unclear. Trimming took off 3 bases at V and 3 bases at J, with 12 bases between the two ends. The CDR3 has 14 residues. Germline V gene sequence: CDR1 SGHRS, CDR2 YFSETQ. CDR3 amino acids: CASSSSEKHTEAFF. In nucleotides, the CDR3 is TGCGCCAGCAGCTCATCAGAAAAACACACTGAAGCTTTCTTT.

This clonotype was counted at least ten times. V gene TRBV7-9 combines with J gene TRBJ2-1; perhaps TRBD1 as D (6 bases). Trimming left V 3 bases short and J 7 bases short, with 22 bases between. Germline loops: CDR1 SEHNR, CDR2 FQNEAQ (reference sequence). This CDR3 has 17 amino acids. CDR3 sequence reads: CASSFMTGRNSRNEQFF. CDR3 nucleotides: TGTGCCAGCAGCTTCATGACAGGACGGAATTCACGAAATGAGCAGTTCTTC.

CDR3: CASSWTGREKLFF. DNA for the CDR3: TGCGCCAGCAGCTGGACAGGCAGAGAAAAACTGTTTTTT. The rearrangement links TRBV5-1 to TRBJ1-4; TRBD1 matches 7 bases. The CDR3 runs 13 residues. The V gene end was trimmed by 3 bases and the J gene end by 8 bases; junction bases not matched to a gene: 4. Germline values: CDR1 SGHRS, CDR2 YFSETQ.

The chain combines TRBV24-1 with TRBJ1-6; TRBD1 agrees at 7 bases. Germline CDR1 and CDR2: KGHDR and SFDVKD. The CDR3 has 15 amino acids. The junction had 6 bases not matched to a gene; V was cut back by 4 bases and J by 7 bases. The CDR3 nucleotides read TGTGCCACCAGTGACCCCGGGACAGTGAATTCACCCCTCCACTTT. Encoded protein: CATSDPGTVNSPLHF.

This clonotype was counted many times. The chain uses TRBV18 and TRBJ1-6, with a possible D match to TRBD1 (6 bases). Per germline, CDR1 KGHSH and CDR2 LQKENI. This CDR3 has 15 amino acids. Deletions cut 2 bases from V and 8 bases from J, with 13 bases between. CDR3: CASSPTGSPDSPLHF. CDR3 DNA sequence: TGTGCCAGCTCACCAACAGGGTCTCCAGATTCACCCCTCCACTTT.

This clonotype has a count of ten or more. This chain joins TRBV5-5 and TRBJ1-5; 9 positions match TRBD1. With 0 bases clipped from V and 3 bases from J, the junction kept 7 bases outside the gene matches. This CDR3 is 17 amino acids long. CDR1 is SGHKS and CDR2 is YYEKEE in the germline V gene (reference sequence). The CDR3 spells CASSLGWGTGINQPQHF. The CDR3 DNA reads TGTGCCAGCAGCTTGGGGTGGGGGACAGGGATCAATCAGCCCCAGCATTTT. The complete variable domain, with remaining parts taken from reference TRBV5-5 and TRBJ1-5, reads DAGVTQSPTHLIKTRGQQVTLRCSPISGHKSVSWYQQVLGQGPQFIFQYYEKEERGRGNFPDRFSARQFPNYSSELNVNALLLGDSALYLCASSLGWGTGINQPQHFGDGTRLSIL.

This clonotype was recorded many times. The chain is built from TRBV3-1 and TRBJ2-2, with 7 bases matching TRBD2. Looked up from germline, CDR1 is LGHDT and CDR2 is YNNKEL (reference sequence). This CDR3 contains 15 residues. With V trimmed by 4 bases and J by 6 bases, 8 bases remained unmatched. In DNA form, the CDR3 reads TGTGCCAGCAGCCTTCAGGCAGGGAGGGCCGGGGAGCTGTTTTTT. Translated: CASSLQAGRAGELFF.

The rearrangement uses TRBV7-6 and TRBJ1-1; D is unresolved. This CDR3 spans 13 amino acids. Deletions cut 0 bases from V and 12 bases from J, with 14 bases between. Germline values: CDR1 SGHVS, CDR2 FNYEAQ. The DNA of the CDR3 is TGTGCCAGCAGCTTAGCGCAGGAAGGGAAACCTTTCTTT. Its protein is CASSLAQEGKPFF.

Concerning this clonotype: A much larger clone sits a single nucleotide away, making a read error possible. V usage is TRBV5-8 and J usage is TRBJ1-2; unclear D gene. V lost 0 bases to trimming and J lost 3 bases, with 0 bases between them. There are 11 residues in the CDR3. CDR1 is SGHTS and CDR2 is YDEGEE in the germline V gene. CDR3 region: CASSLDYGYTF. Here the CDR3 DNA reads TGTGCCAGCAGCTTGGACTATGGCTACACCTTC. The full variable domain, in which reference TRBV5-8 and TRBJ1-2 provide the parts outside the CDR3, is EAGVTQSPTHLIKTRGQQATLRCSPISGHTSVYWYQQALGLGLQFLLWYDEGEERNRGNFPPRFSGRQFPNYSSELNVNALELEDSALYLCASSLDYGYTFGSGTRLTVV.

At least ten counts were recorded for this clonotype. This rearrangement joins TRBV6-2 or TRBV6-3 to TRBJ2-1, with TRBD1 matching over 7 bases. The CDR3 is 16 residues long. J lost 4 bases, V lost 2 bases, and 8 bases had no gene match. Germline lookup yields CDR1 MNHEY and CDR2 SVGEGT. CDR3 protein: CASSYDPKDRYNEQFF. CDR3 DNA sequence: TGTGCCAGCAGTTACGACCCTAAGGACAGGTACAATGAGCAGTTCTTC.

A note on this clonotype: A read error may be the cause here, since a much bigger clone is one base away. The chain joins TRBV5-1 to TRBJ2-2, with TRBD2 identical over 9 bases. This CDR3 region has 15 residues. The trim removed 0 bases at V and 9 bases at J, leaving 6 bases unmatched. Germline V lookup: CDR1 SGHRS, CDR2 YFSETQ. Written as DNA, the CDR3 is TGCGCCAGCAGCTTGGCTGCGGGAGGGCCCAGGGAGCTGTTTTTT. This sequence encodes CASSLAAGGPRELFF.